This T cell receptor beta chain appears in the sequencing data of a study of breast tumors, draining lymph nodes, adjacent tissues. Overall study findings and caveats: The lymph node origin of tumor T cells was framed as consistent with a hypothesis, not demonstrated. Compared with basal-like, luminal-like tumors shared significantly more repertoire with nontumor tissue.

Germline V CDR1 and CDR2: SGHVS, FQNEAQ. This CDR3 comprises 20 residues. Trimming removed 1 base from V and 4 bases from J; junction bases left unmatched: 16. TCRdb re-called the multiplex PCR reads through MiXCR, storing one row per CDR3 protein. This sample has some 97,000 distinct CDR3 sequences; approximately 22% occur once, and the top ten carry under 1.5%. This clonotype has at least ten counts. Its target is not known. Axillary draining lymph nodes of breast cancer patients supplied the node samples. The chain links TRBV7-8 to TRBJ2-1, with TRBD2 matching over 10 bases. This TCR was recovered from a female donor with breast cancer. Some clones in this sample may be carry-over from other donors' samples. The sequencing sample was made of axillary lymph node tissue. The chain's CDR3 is CASSLGRSSSSGSGYNEQFF. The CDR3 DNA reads TGTGCCAGCAGCTTAGGTCGTTCCTCCTCTAGCGGGAGTGGGTACAATGAGCAGTTCTTC.